The 8 T cell receptor beta chains given below trace back to one sample, sequenced in a study of cytomegalovirus exposure and HLA in healthy donors. Primers for the PCR totalled 60 Vbeta and 13 Jbeta. Sequenced by immunoSEQ multiplex PCR; TCRdb stores in-frame clones only, minus some. The repertoire includes around 110,000 clones, approximately 70% of them detected once, and about 9% sits in the top ten. Sample: PBMCs. Source of these receptors: a man under 40 in good health and CMV-seropositive.

Concerning this clone itself: Germline and junction disagree at one end, which may indicate a read error. The chain is built from TRBV7-7 and TRBJ2-1, with D possibly TRBD1 on 5 matching bases. The CDR3 spans 16 residues. Germline V CDR1 and CDR2: SSHAT, FNYEAQ (reference sequence). Here the CDR3 DNA reads TGTGCTAGCAGCCTCAGACAGACCAGCTCCTACAATGAGCAGTTCTTC. Amino acid sequence: CASSLRQTSSYNEQFF.

The rearrangement joins TRBV30 to TRBJ2-3; D may be TRBD2 (6 bases). The ends were cut back, 5 bases at V and 6 bases at J, with 15 bases in the middle. This CDR3 spans 13 amino acids. Germline loops: CDR1 GTSNPN, CDR2 SVGIG (reference sequence). Written as DNA, the CDR3 is TGTGCCTGGGAGAGGGCGGGGTTCGATACGCAGTATTTT. Translated, it gives CAWERAGFDTQYF.

The V gene is TRBV9, the J gene TRBJ2-3, with D hard to call. CDR1 SGDLS and CDR2 YYNGEE come from the germline V gene. Trimming left V 1 base short and J 1 base short, with 7 bases between. This CDR3 has 14 amino acids. The CDR3 reads CASSVRPGTDTQYF. In nucleotides, the CDR3 is TGTGCCAGCAGCGTACGTCCGGGCACAGATACGCAGTATTTT.

The chain employs TRBV5-8 and TRBJ2-7; no firm D call. V lost 2 bases, J lost 3 bases, and 15 bases lay in between. CDR3 length: 15 residues. Germline V gene data show CDR1 as SGHTS and CDR2 as YDEGEE. The CDR3 sequence: CASSFRGKDVYEQYF. CDR3 sequence (DNA): TGTGCCAGCAGCTTTCGAGGAAAGGATGTCTACGAGCAGTACTTC.

V is TRBV7-9 and J is TRBJ2-1; no firm D call. CDR1 and CDR2 (germline): SEHNR, FQNEAQ (reference sequence). V was cut by 1 base and J by 3 bases, with 10 bases left in between. CDR3 length equals 15 residues. CDR3 in amino acids: CASSLDLLFYNEQFF. As DNA, the CDR3 is TGTGCCAGCAGCTTAGACTTGTTATTCTACAATGAGCAGTTCTTC.

The V and J genes are TRBV10-3 and TRBJ2-7, with TRBD1 identical over 12 bases. J was trimmed by 5 bases and V by 11 bases; bases with no gene match: 7. CDR1 ENHRY and CDR2 SYGVKD come from the germline V gene. This CDR3 contains 13 residues. As DNA, the CDR3 is TGTGCCCCTGAGGGGACAGGGGGCGACGAGCAGTACTTC. This translates into CAPEGTGGDEQYF.

The chain combines TRBV7-2 with TRBJ2-7, with 8 positions matching TRBD2. V lost 2 bases to trimming and J lost 6 bases; unmatched junction nucleotides: 3. This CDR3 contains 13 residues. Germline V gene data show CDR1 as SGHTA and CDR2 as FQGNSA. CDR3 amino acids: CASSLPAGAEQYV. The CDR3 coding sequence is TGTGCCAGCAGCTTACCAGCGGGAGCCGAGCAGTACGTC.

The DNA for the CDR3 is TGTGCCAGCAGCTTAGTGGGACAGGGGGCTCGGGAGACCCAGTACTTC. Encoded protein: CASSLVGQGARETQYF. The chain carries TRBV11-2 and TRBJ2-5; 12 bases line up with TRBD1. V dropped 1 base and J dropped 5; count of bases not matched to a gene: 5. CDR1 is SGHAT, CDR2 FQNNGV, per germline. The CDR3 consists of 16 residues.